These 11 T cell receptor beta chains share one sample of origin, sequenced in a study of graft-versus-host responses after intestinal transplantation. Their antigens remain unidentified. The repertoire was sequenced with immunoSEQ multiplex PCR; TCRdb's copy has only in-frame clones and lacks some. The table shows nearly 95,000 clones, with about 93% occurring only once. Sequenced material: unstimulated CD8+ T cells sorted from spleen or lymph node cells, taken before intestinal transplant. These receptors were obtained from a human donor who received an intestinal transplant.

This chain connects TRBV27 to TRBJ1-2, with 7 bases matching TRBD1. Germline trimming cut 5 bases from V and 3 bases from J; bases unmatched to any gene: 3. From germline, CDR1 is MNHEY and CDR2 SMNVEV (reference sequence). The CDR3 is 13 amino acids. CDR3 loop: CASSLGGHYGYTF. The CDR3 DNA reads TGTGCCAGCAGTCTAGGGGGCCACTATGGCTACACCTTC.

The DNA for the CDR3 is TGTGCCAGTAACCCCACGGGGGGTCCGTACACCGGGGAGCTGTTTTTT. Residues: CASNPTGGPYTGELFF. The rearrangement joins TRBV7-8 to TRBJ2-2; 7 positions agree with TRBD2. This CDR3 has 16 amino acids. Germline V lookup: CDR1 SGHVS, CDR2 FQNEAQ. V trimming: 9 bases; J trimming: 3 bases; junction bases outside the gene matches: 13.

The V call is TRBV19, the J call TRBJ2-6; D remains ambiguous. Germline CDR1 reads LNHDA; CDR2 reads SQIVND (reference sequence). This CDR3 contains 12 residues. Trimming took 7 bases from V and 4 from J, leaving 5 bases between them. CDR3 in amino acids: CASTVGANVLTF. For the CDR3, the DNA is TGTGCCAGTACTGTGGGGGCCAACGTCCTGACTTTC.

The V call is TRBV7-9, the J call TRBJ2-1; 10 bases match TRBD2. Per germline, CDR1 SEHNR and CDR2 FQNEAQ (reference sequence). The CDR3 covers 16 residues. J gave up 1 base and V 5 bases, and 5 bases lay outside the gene matches. This CDR3 is CASSPSGGASYNEQFF. DNA for the CDR3: TGTGCCAGCAGCCCAAGCGGGGGGGCATCCTACAATGAGCAGTTCTTC.

The rearrangement links TRBV4-3 to TRBJ2-3, with 9 bases matching TRBD1. This CDR3 contains 17 residues. CDR1 is LGHNA, CDR2 YSLEER, per germline. V dropped 3 bases and J dropped 1; count of bases not matched to a gene: 8. CDR3 bases: TGCGCCAGCAGCCACAGTTCAACAGGGGGCCGCACAGATACGCAGTATTTT. The encoded protein is CASSHSSTGGRTDTQYF.

CDR3: CASSPLGGIVADTQYF. In DNA, the CDR3 is TGTGCCAGCTCACCACTGGGGGGAATAGTCGCAGATACGCAGTATTTT. This rearrangement joins TRBV18 to TRBJ2-3; D possibly corresponds to TRBD2 (6 bases). There are 16 residues in the CDR3. The germline V and J ends were trimmed by 1 base and 4 bases, with 15 bases remaining between them. Per germline, CDR1 KGHSH and CDR2 LQKENI.

The sample holds one count of this clone. DNA of the CDR3: TGTGCCTGGGCTTCCAAAGGGGACTACGAGCAGTACTTC. It encodes CAWASKGDYEQYF. This chain uses TRBV30 with TRBJ2-7; possible D gene TRBD1, 5 bases. Germline V gives CDR1 GTSNPN, CDR2 SVGIG (reference sequence). Trimming removed 5 bases from V and 3 bases from J, with 14 bases in between. The CDR3 covers 13 residues. Looking up the rest from reference TRBV30 and TRBJ2-7 gives the full variable domain: SQTIHQWPATLVQPVGSPLSLECTVEGTSNPNLYWYRQAAGRGLQLLFYSVGIGQISSEVPQNLSASRPQDRQFILSSKKLLLSDSGFYLCAWASKGDYEQYFGPGTRLTVT.

The chain couples TRBV11-2 to TRBJ1-1, with D perhaps TRBD1 (6 bases). Germline V gene data show CDR1 as SGHAT and CDR2 as FQNNGV. Trimming took 3 bases from V and 4 from J, leaving 15 bases between them. This CDR3 region has 15 residues. The CDR3 sequence is CASSLLREGGTEAFF. The CDR3 DNA sequence: TGTGCCAGCAGCTTGTTAAGAGAAGGGGGCACTGAAGCTTTCTTT.

In its sample, this clone was seen a few times. The chain joins TRBV14 to TRBJ1-1; D perhaps matches TRBD1 (5 bases). V lost 0 bases and J lost 0, with 14 bases in between. Germline lookup yields CDR1 SGHDN and CDR2 FVKESK. CDR3 length: 17 residues. The CDR3 spells CASSQDLGPLMNTEAFF. CDR3 DNA: TGTGCCAGCAGCCAAGATTTGGGGCCTCTCATGAACACTGAAGCTTTCTTT.

The V and J genes are TRBV4-3 and TRBJ2-2; D unresolved. The V and J ends lost 1 base and 2 bases respectively, with 8 bases between them. CDR3 length: 15 residues. Germline V gives CDR1 LGHNA, CDR2 YSLEER. In nucleotides, the CDR3 is TGCGCCAGCAGCCAAGTAGTCACCAACACCGGGGAGCTGTTTTTT. Residues: CASSQVVTNTGELFF.

As to this clone: Other DNA variants within this sample encode the same CDR3. The V call is TRBV5-1, the J call TRBJ2-7, with D hard to call. The CDR3 totals 13 residues. V lost 0 bases, J lost 1 base, and 5 bases lay in between. Germline V lookup: CDR1 SGHRS, CDR2 YFSETQ. This CDR3 reads CASSLGQSYEQYF. CDR3 in DNA: TGCGCCAGCAGCTTGGGGCAGTCCTACGAGCAGTACTTC.